This T cell receptor (beta chain) was recorded in a study of PD-L1 blockade in urothelial cancer. Study as a whole: The patients first took atezolizumab in the mid-2010s, receiving 1,200 mg intravenously every 3 weeks. The patients had undergone anywhere from 0 to 3 prior chemotherapy regimens. Across blood samples, T cells had a median count of about 150,000.

V shed 0 bases and J 10 bases; nucleotides not matched to a gene: 6. CDR1 and CDR2 (germline): SGHRS, YFSETQ. The CDR3 has 15 amino acids. Study-level points and caveats: Durable-benefit patients had greater expansion of tumor-associated blood clones at 3 weeks.

Details on this clone: The antigen is unknown.

The method was immunoSEQ multiplex PCR; TCRdb's version includes in-frame clones alone and lacks a portion of them. The profile covers about 84,000 clones, with roughly 80% appearing a single time and around 9.5% taken by the ten largest. This specimen consisted of PBMCs, obtained around atezolizumab (anti-PD-L1) treatment. The receptor comes from a man aged 70 or older with urothelial cancer. This chain joins TRBV5-1 and TRBJ2-1; 11 bases line up with TRBD2. The CDR3: CASSLGSGGAVEQFF. In DNA form, the CDR3 reads TGCGCCAGCAGCTTGGGTAGCGGGGGGGCCGTGGAGCAGTTCTTC.